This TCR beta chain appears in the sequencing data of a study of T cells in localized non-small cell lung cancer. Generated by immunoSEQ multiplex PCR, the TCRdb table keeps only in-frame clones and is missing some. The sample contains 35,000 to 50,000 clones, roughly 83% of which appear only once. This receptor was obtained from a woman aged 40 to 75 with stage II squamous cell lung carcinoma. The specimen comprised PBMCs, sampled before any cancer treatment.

CDR3 coding DNA: TGTGCCAGCAGTTCTAACCAAGAGACCCAGTACTTC. It encodes CASSSNQETQYF. V gene TRBV2 combines with J gene TRBJ2-5; D remains unclear. Trimming left V 5 bases short and J 0 bases short, with 4 bases between. CDR3 length: 12 residues. Per the germline V gene, CDR1 is SNHLY and CDR2 is FYNNEI.